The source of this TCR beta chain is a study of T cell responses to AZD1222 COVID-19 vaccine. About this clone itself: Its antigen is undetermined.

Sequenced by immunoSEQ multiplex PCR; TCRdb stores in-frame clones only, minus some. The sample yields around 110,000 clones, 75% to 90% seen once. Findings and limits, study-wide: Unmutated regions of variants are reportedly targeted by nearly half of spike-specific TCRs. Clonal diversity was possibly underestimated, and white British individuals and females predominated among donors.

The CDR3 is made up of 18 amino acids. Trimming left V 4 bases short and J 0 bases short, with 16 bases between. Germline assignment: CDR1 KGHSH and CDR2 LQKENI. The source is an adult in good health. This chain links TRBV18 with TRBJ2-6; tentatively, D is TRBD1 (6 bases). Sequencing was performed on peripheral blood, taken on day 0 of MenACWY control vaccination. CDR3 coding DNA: TGTGCCAGCTCACTCAGGACAGCTTTCAACTCTGGGGCCAACGTCCTGACTTTC. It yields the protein CASSLRTAFNSGANVLTF.